The source of this TCR beta chain is a study of post-analysis software for immune sequencing data. Broader study findings: Patients carried several TRBV segments more frequently than controls did, and TRBV5-6, TRBV5-1 and TRBV20-1 were among them.

V dropped 1 base and J dropped 12 bases, with 19 bases sitting between them. CDR3 length: 16 amino acids. Germline CDR1 MNHEY, CDR2 SVGAGI. Researchers reported that TCR beta cDNA libraries carried unique molecular identifiers. TCRdb fed the PCR reads into MiXCR, producing one record per CDR3 protein. The sample has 400,000 to 500,000 distinct CDR3 sequences; about 39% are singletons. Only a few counts were recorded for this clonotype. What it binds is unknown. The material sequenced was blood. The sequence was obtained from a girl aged 2-9 years with multiple sclerosis. This chain connects TRBV6-5 to TRBJ2-6; no firm D call. Written as DNA, the CDR3 is TGTGCCAGCAGTTACTTGGGTGTTTTAACTCTATCCGTCCTGACTTTC. This translates into CASSYLGVLTLSVLTF.